This record looks at one T cell receptor beta chain sequence and its context. Its antigen is unidentified. This CDR3 is built from 14 residues. The V gene's germline CDR1 is SNHLY and CDR2 FYNNEI. Trimming cost V 6 bases and J 1 base; bases outside gene matches: 2. Assay used: immunoSEQ multiplex PCR; TCRdb lists only in-frame clones, some missing. Among about 61,000 clones listed, 90% were seen once. The data stem from a study of OX40 agonist ivuxolimab in advanced cancers. Overall study context: Patients were treated with intravenous ivuxolimab, dosed at 0.01 to 10 mg/kg and infused every 2 weeks.

Findings of the study overall: Nonresponders, in some cases, also had low normalized T-cell clonal expansion.

This sequence was found in an adult with an advanced solid tumor such as melanoma, head and neck, liver or kidney cancer. Sequenced here: CD4+ or CD8+ T cells sorted from blood, sampled in a trial of the OX40 agonist ivuxolimab. The J gene is TRBJ2-5, the V gene TRBV2, with 10 bases that match TRBD2. The DNA for the CDR3 is TGTGCCAGCAGCCGACTAGCGGGCCAAGAGACCCAGTACTTC. Encoded protein: CASSRLAGQETQYF.